The clone carrying this T cell receptor beta chain was observed a single time. The sample comes from a study of T cell changes during pregnancy in multiple sclerosis. Produced via immunoSEQ multiplex PCR; TCRdb's table is partial and in-frame only. The sample shows some 80,000 clones, 85% to 95% of them seen only once. The CDR3 covers 14 residues. Trimming removed 6 bases from V and 7 bases from J; junction bases left unmatched: 7. Per germline, CDR1 MNHEY and CDR2 SMNVEV (reference sequence). This receptor was taken from a female donor with multiple sclerosis, enrolled in a pregnancy study. This chain connects TRBV27 to TRBJ2-1, with 9 positions matching TRBD2. The starting material was peripheral blood, obtained in the first trimester of pregnancy. CDR3 coding DNA: TGTGCCAGCAGAATAGCGGGAGTCCGGAATGAGCAGTTCTTC. Translation gives CASRIAGVRNEQFF.